This is a list of T cell receptor beta chains from one sample in a study of beta chain features in type 1 diabetes. Profiled with immunoSEQ multiplex PCR; TCRdb holds only in-frame clones, not every one. The data show 350,000 to 450,000 clones, more than 13% seen once. Specimen: naive CD4+ T cells from blood. These receptors all stem from a young woman in good health. CDR3s include the opening cysteine and the closing phenylalanine or tryptophan. Fields, in order: clone size, V gene, D gene, J gene, CDR3 length, CDR3 DNA, CDR3 protein. A D gene is named only where the DNA matches it firmly. Size is stated for part of the rows, as once, few or many counts, or as a class when the clone is expanded.

.	TRBV9	TRBD2	TRBJ2-3	16	TGTGCCAGCAGCGCCGGTCTAGCGGATAATACAGATACGCAGTATTTT	CASSAGLADNTDTQYF
few	TRBV25-1	TRBD2	TRBJ2-5	14	TGTGCCAGCAGTGAGGCGGGAGGGGCTGAGACCCAGTACTTC	CASSEAGGAETQYF
.	TRBV30	TRBD2	TRBJ2-1	14	TGTGCCTGGAGTAGACTAGCGGGAGATTGGGAGCAGTTCTTC	CAWSRLAGDWEQFF
.	TRBV14	.	TRBJ2-7	14	TGTGCCAGCAGCCAACAGGGGACCCGCTACGAGCAGTACTTC	CASSQQGTRYEQYF
.	TRBV30	.	TRBJ2-7	10	TGTGCCTGGAGGTCAGTCGAGCAGTACTTC	CAWRSVEQYF
.	TRBV7-9	.	TRBJ2-1	16	TGTGCCAGCAGCTTAAACACTTTTGGGGGGGGCGATGAGCAGTTCTTC	CASSLNTFGGGDEQFF
.	TRBV7-9	TRBD1	TRBJ1-2	13	TGTGCCAGCAGCACACGACAGGGTTGGGGCTACACCTTC	CASSTRQGWGYTF
few	TRBV29-1	.	TRBJ2-1	12	TGCAGCGTGGGCAGTTCCTACAATGAGCAGTTCTTC	CSVGSSYNEQFF
few	TRBV10-3	.	TRBJ2-7	12	TGTGCCATGAGAACAGAGTACTACGAGCAGTACTTC	CAMRTEYYEQYF
.	TRBV25-1	TRBD2	TRBJ2-1	15	TGTGCCAGCAGCACCCCGGGAGCGGGGGGAAGTGAGCAGTTCTTC	CASSTPGAGGSEQFF
few	TRBV11-2	TRBD2	TRBJ2-7	15	TGTGCCAGCAGATTGACGACTAGCGGGAGTTACGAGCAGTACTTC	CASRLTTSGSYEQYF
.	TRBV5-5	.	TRBJ2-7	13	TGTGCCAGCAGCTTATGGCACACCTACGAGCAGTACTTC	CASSLWHTYEQYF
few	TRBV2	.	TRBJ2-2	12	TGTGCCTCTGCGAGTGACACCGGGGAGCTGTTTTTT	CASASDTGELFF
.	TRBV18	.	TRBJ1-2	16	TGTGCCAGCTCACCACAGGGAAGGAGGGCATCCTATGGCTACACCTTC	CASSPQGRRASYGYTF
once	TRBV27	.	TRBJ1-2	13	TGTGCCAGCAGGGCGACAGGACGATATGGCTACACCTTC	CASRATGRYGYTF
.	TRBV30	TRBD1	TRBJ2-1	14	TGTGCCTGGAGTCCTGGACAGGGAAGGAATGAGCAGTTCTTC	CAWSPGQGRNEQFF
few	TRBV25-1	.	TRBJ1-4	13	TGTGCCAGCACAGGGAACCCTAATGAAAAACTGTTTTTT	CASTGNPNEKLFF
.	TRBV4-1	.	TRBJ2-4	14	TGCGCCAGCAAAAACACCTTAGCCAAAAACATTCAGTACTTC	CASKNTLAKNIQYF
once	TRBV15	.	TRBJ1-1	13	TGTGCCACCAGCGGCAGGGGACGGACTGAAGCTTTCTTT	CATSGRGRTEAFF
.	TRBV27	TRBD2	TRBJ2-5	16	TGTGCCAGCAGTTCAGGGACTAGCGGGTACCAAGAGACCCAGTACTTC	CASSSGTSGYQETQYF
.	TRBV18	TRBD1	TRBJ2-7	15	TGTGCCAGCTCACCGACCGGGACAGGGGACTACGAGCAGTACTTC	CASSPTGTGDYEQYF
few	TRBV7-9	.	TRBJ1-1	13	TGTGCCAGCAGCTCGAGGGAAGACACTGAAGCTTTCTTT	CASSSREDTEAFF
.	TRBV6-5	.	TRBJ2-7	16	TGTGCCAGCAGTTACTCGGTACAGGCTCCCTCCTACGAGCAGTACTTC	CASSYSVQAPSYEQYF
.	TRBV28	.	TRBJ1-3	14	TGTGCCAGCTCCGGGAGTAACTCTGGAAACACCATATATTTT	CASSGSNSGNTIYF
few	TRBV5-1	TRBD1	TRBJ2-1	18	TGCGCCAGCGGGCCCTTTCCTCCCGGGACAGGGTCCTACAATGAGCAGTTCTTC	CASGPFPPGTGSYNEQFF
.	TRBV19	TRBD1	TRBJ2-6	15	TGTGCCAGTAGTACCCAGGGGGCTGGGGCCAACGTCCTGACTTTC	CASSTQGAGANVLTF
.	TRBV28	TRBD2	TRBJ2-4	16	TGTGCCAGCAGTCCGAGGACTAGCGGGATCAAAAACATTCAGTACTTC	CASSPRTSGIKNIQYF
.	TRBV21-1	.	TRBJ1-2	16	TGTGCCAGCAGCAAGACCCAGGGGGCCCTTAACTATGGCTACACCTTC	CASSKTQGALNYGYTF
few	TRBV28	.	TRBJ2-1	13	TGTGCCAGCAGTTTAGGGGGCCGCAATGAGCAGTTCTTC	CASSLGGRNEQFF
few	TRBV30	.	TRBJ1-4	11	TGTGCCTGGGGGACACATGAAAAACTGTTTTTT	CAWGTHEKLFF
few	TRBV2	TRBD2	TRBJ2-5	15	TGTGCCAGCAAGGCATTTGCGGGAGACCAAGAGACCCAGTACTTC	CASKAFAGDQETQYF
few	TRBV6-5	.	TRBJ1-5	15	TGTGCCAGCAGGTTTACAAGCAGGGGCCAACAGCCCCAGCATTTT	CASRFTSRGQQPQHF
.	TRBV9	TRBD2	TRBJ2-3	16	TGTGCCAGCAGCTCCCGGCCGGGACTAGTAAGGGATACGCAGTATTTT	CASSSRPGLVRDTQYF
.	TRBV14	TRBD2	TRBJ2-3	17	TGTGCCAGCAGCCAAGAAAGGGCTAGCGGGAGCGTAGATACGCAGTATTTT	CASSQERASGSVDTQYF
few	TRBV18	TRBD1	TRBJ1-2	15	TGTGCCAGCTCACCCGGGGACAGGATAATCTATGGCTACACCTTC	CASSPGDRIIYGYTF
.	TRBV28	TRBD1	TRBJ2-2	16	TGTGCCAGCATTACTGGGGCAGGGGGCAGCACCGGGGAGCTGTTTTTT	CASITGAGGSTGELFF
few	TRBV28	TRBD2	TRBJ2-1	13	TGTGCCAGCCGACTAGCGGGAGCGATGGCGCAGTTCTTC	CASRLAGAMAQFF
.	TRBV6-6	.	TRBJ2-7	13	TGTGCCAGCAGCTACTCTCCCACTCACGAGCAGTACTTC	CASSYSPTHEQYF
few	TRBV5-1	.	TRBJ2-1	15	TGCGCCAGCAGCGCCCTGGAGCGGGTGCGGTATGAGCAGTTCTTC	CASSALERVRYEQFF
.	TRBV9	.	TRBJ2-7	15	TGTGCCAGCAGCGTAGAAAGGGGGAGGGAATACGAGCAGTACTTC	CASSVERGREYEQYF
.	TRBV7-9	.	TRBJ2-7	15	TGTGCCAGCAGCCGATCGACAGGAACCTCCTACGAGCAGTACTTC	CASSRSTGTSYEQYF
.	TRBV6-5	.	TRBJ1-5	15	TGTGCCAGCAGTTACTCGGGGCCGTCAATCAGCCCCCAGCATTTT	CASSYSGPSISPQHF
few	TRBV7-2	.	TRBJ2-1	14	TGTGCCAGCGGCACGGGAGTGGGCTACAATGAGCAGTTCTTC	CASGTGVGYNEQFF
.	TRBV7-9	TRBD1	TRBJ2-5	16	TGTGCCAGCAGCTTAGGGAAGGGGGCCGATCAAGAGACCCAGTACTTC	CASSLGKGADQETQYF
.	TRBV14	TRBD1	TRBJ1-1	16	TGTGCCAGCAGCCAACAATCAGGGGGGATGAACACTGAAGCTTTCTTT	CASSQQSGGMNTEAFF
few	TRBV7-6	.	TRBJ2-1	16	TGTGCCAGCAGCTTAGGGCCTCTCCCCTCCTACAATGAGCAGTTCTTC	CASSLGPLPSYNEQFF
.	TRBV30	.	TRBJ2-1	11	TGTGCCTGGAGTGTACATTATGAGCAGTTCTTC	CAWSVHYEQFF
few	TRBV2	TRBD2	TRBJ2-3	15	TGTGCCAGCAGGAAGACTAGCGGTCGCACAGATACGCAGTATTTT	CASRKTSGRTDTQYF
few	TRBV18	.	TRBJ2-6	16	TGTGCCAGCTCGCGACAGGAGAGCTCTGGGGCCAACGTCCTGACTTTC	CASSRQESSGANVLTF
many	TRBV7-9	.	TRBJ1-1	15	TGTGCCAGCAGCTTAAATGACTTAATGAACACTGAAGCTTTCTTT	CASSLNDLMNTEAFF
.	TRBV12-2	.	TRBJ1-3	18	TGTGCAAGTCGCTTACCGCCTCCGCCACAGTGTGGTGGAAACACCATATATTTT	CASRLPPPPQCGGNTIYF
.	TRBV29-1	.	TRBJ2-1	14	TGCAGCGCCCAGGTCTTCAGCTCCTACAATGAGCAGTTCTTC	CSAQVFSSYNEQFF
few	TRBV5-1	.	TRBJ2-3	13	TGCGCCAGCAGCTTCAGGGGATCGGATACGCAGTATTTT	CASSFRGSDTQYF
few	TRBV18	.	TRBJ1-1	14	TGTGCCAGCTCACCAACGAGACAGAACCTTGAAGCTTTCTTT	CASSPTRQNLEAFF
few	TRBV9	TRBD2	TRBJ2-7	15	TGTGCCAGCAGCGTACATAGCGGGGATACCTACGAGCAGTACTTC	CASSVHSGDTYEQYF
.	TRBV7-8	.	TRBJ2-5	15	TGTGCCAGCAGCTGGAACAGGGTTAGCCAAGAGACCCAGTACTTC	CASSWNRVSQETQYF
few	TRBV7-9	TRBD1	TRBJ1-2	12	TGTGCCAGTCCAGGGGGAAACTATGGCTACACCTTC	CASPGGNYGYTF
.	TRBV25-1	TRBD2	TRBJ2-2	15	TGTGCCAGCAGTAGGACTAGCGGGAACACCGGGGAGCTGTTTTTT	CASSRTSGNTGELFF
.	TRBV28	.	TRBJ1-1	13	TGTGCCAGCAGTTTAGCCCGGACAAGGGTAGCTTTCTTT	CASSLARTRVAFF
few	TRBV7-6	TRBD2	TRBJ2-5	15	TGTGCCAGCAGCTTGGGACCCGGGACTAGCGGGATTCAGGACTTC	CASSLGPGTSGIQDF